The TCR beta chain under discussion was sequenced for a study of response to subunit inactivated influenza vaccine. With respect to this clonotype: The target antigen is unknown.

Study-wide results and limits: It was suggested by the authors that few new T cells are recruited by each seasonal influenza vaccination.

MiXCR, applied by TCRdb to the RT-PCR reads, yields one record per CDR3 protein. The table records about 830,000 distinct CDR3 sequences, roughly 18% of them present only once. The TCR sequence derives from a man aged 50 or older who received an inactivated influenza vaccine. The sequences come from PBMCs from blood, collected 5 days after vaccination.

As DNA, the CDR3 is TGTGCCAGCAGTTATCGACAGGGGACGACCTACGAGCAGTACTTC. It encodes CASSYRQGTTYEQYF. The chain has TRBV27 and TRBJ2-7; 8 positions match TRBD1. This CDR3 has 15 residues. The trim removed 4 bases at V and 2 bases at J, leaving 7 bases unmatched. Looked up from germline, CDR1 is MNHEY and CDR2 is SMNVEV (reference sequence).